Shown below are 27 T cell receptor beta chains from a single sample sequenced in a study of T cell changes during pregnancy in multiple sclerosis. TCRdb keeps only in-frame clones here, not all; method: immunoSEQ multiplex PCR. This sample has roughly 53,000 clones; 92% occur once, and the top ten carry approximately 0.68%. The sequenced sample was CD4+ T cells from peripheral blood mononuclear cells, obtained in the third trimester of pregnancy. The receptor set was obtained from a female donor with multiple sclerosis, enrolled in a pregnancy study.

J is TRBJ1-1 and V is TRBV6-5; no definite D call. V lost 0 bases to trimming and J lost 2 bases, with 10 bases between them. The CDR3 length is 15 residues. Germline CDR1 is MNHEY and CDR2 is SVGAGI. The CDR3 region is CASSYSFSGNTEAFF. The CDR3 coding sequence is TGTGCCAGCAGTTACTCGTTTTCCGGTAACACTGAAGCTTTCTTT.

The chain recombines TRBV5-1 with TRBJ2-7, with TRBD2 as a possible D gene (6 bases). The CDR3 totals 14 residues. Germline assignment: CDR1 SGHRS and CDR2 YFSETQ. The ends were cut back, 1 base at V and 3 bases at J, with 11 bases in the middle. In nucleotides, the CDR3 is TGCGCCAGCAGCTTGCTAACGGGAGTCTACGAGCAGTACTTC. Translated, it gives CASSLLTGVYEQYF.

This rearrangement joins TRBV5-1 to TRBJ1-2; D is undetermined. CDR3 length: 14 amino acids. Germline CDR1 is SGHRS and CDR2 is YFSETQ. Trimming took off 4 bases at V and 6 bases at J, with 16 bases between the two ends. In nucleotides, the CDR3 is TGCGCCAGCAGCGCGGAAGGTGGGAGGGATGGCTACACCTTC. It yields the protein CASSAEGGRDGYTF. Full variable domain (remainder filled in from reference TRBV5-1 and TRBJ1-2): KAGVTQTPRYLIKTRGQQVTLSCSPISGHRSVSWYQQTPGQGLQFLFEYFSETQRNKGNFPGRFSGRQFSNSRSEMNVSTLELGDSALYLCASSAEGGRDGYTFGSGTRLTVV.

V usage is TRBV5-1 and J usage is TRBJ2-3; D may be TRBD1 (5 bases). V was cut by 4 bases and J by 2 bases, with 17 bases left in between. The CDR3 is 16 amino acids. Germline CDR1 is SGHRS and CDR2 is YFSETQ. This chain's CDR3 is CASSVGAGSYTDTQYF. The DNA of the CDR3 is TGCGCCAGCAGCGTAGGGGCCGGATCTTACACAGATACGCAGTATTTT.

The V gene is TRBV5-4, the J gene TRBJ2-3; 8 bases are a match to TRBD1. The CDR3 has 14 residues. Looked up from germline, CDR1 is SGHNT and CDR2 is YYREEE (reference sequence). The trim removed 0 bases at V and 3 bases at J, leaving 0 bases unmatched. CDR3 DNA: TGTGCCAGCAGCTTGGACAGGGGGACAGATACGCAGTATTTT. Its translation is CASSLDRGTDTQYF.

The chain links TRBV28 to TRBJ2-2; 9 nucleotides align to TRBD2. Per the germline V gene, CDR1 is MDHEN and CDR2 is SYDVKM. This CDR3 is built from 14 residues. Trimming at V came to 7 bases and at J to 5 bases, leaving 5 bases not matched to a gene. CDR3 DNA: TGTGCCAGCAATAGGCTAGCGGGGACCGGGGAGCTGTTTTTT. It translates to CASNRLAGTGELFF.

This clone appeared a single time. This chain joins TRBV7-6 and TRBJ2-7; TRBD1 matches at 10 bases. Germline V gene data show CDR1 as SGHVS and CDR2 as FNYEAQ. The CDR3 covers 17 residues. The V and J ends lost 2 bases and 1 base, in that order; junction bases with no gene match: 8. CDR3 DNA: TGTGCCAGCAGCTTATTCTCCGGGACAGGGGTTTCCTACGAGCAGTACTTC. Protein product: CASSLFSGTGVSYEQYF.

The chain employs TRBV9 and TRBJ2-5; 8 bases map to TRBD2. The CDR3 contains 16 residues. CDR1 is SGDLS, CDR2 YYNGEE, per germline. Germline trimming cut 2 bases from V and 4 bases from J; bases unmatched to any gene: 10. CDR3 residues: CASSVSSGRGGETQYF. DNA of the CDR3: TGTGCCAGCAGCGTCTCCAGCGGGAGAGGTGGAGAGACCCAGTACTTC.

The chain recombines TRBV7-3 with TRBJ2-7, with D maybe TRBD1 (6 bases). Germline V gene data show CDR1 as SGHTA and CDR2 as FQGTGA. V was shortened by 4 bases and J by 5 bases, with 12 bases between the two germline ends. The CDR3 consists of 13 residues. The CDR3 spells CASSSARGDEQYF. Here the CDR3 DNA reads TGTGCCAGCAGCTCTGCCAGGGGAGACGAGCAGTACTTC.

The chain carries TRBV5-1 and TRBJ2-2; 7 nucleotides line up with TRBD1. The CDR3 runs to 15 residues. Trimming at V came to 4 bases and at J to 5 bases, leaving 8 bases not matched to a gene. Germline CDR1 reads SGHRS; CDR2 reads YFSETQ. DNA for the CDR3: TGCGCCAGCAGCCAAGGACAGGTCGGAACCGGGGAGCTGTTTTTT. The encoded protein is CASSQGQVGTGELFF.

This sequence joins TRBV6-6 and TRBJ2-1; 9 bases match TRBD2. V trimming: 7 bases; J trimming: 6 bases; junction bases outside the gene matches: 4. Germline CDR1 and CDR2: MNHNY and SVGAGI (reference sequence). CDR3 length equals 13 residues. CDR3 in DNA: TGTGCCAGCACTAGCGGGATGCCCAATGAGCAGTTCTTC. Translating gives CASTSGMPNEQFF.

The gene calls are TRBV2 and TRBJ2-1, with D perhaps TRBD1 (5 bases). This CDR3 contains 12 residues. Trimming cost V 5 bases and J 7 bases, with 9 bases left between them. Germline assignment: CDR1 SNHLY and CDR2 FYNNEI. The CDR3: CASSNQGNEQFF. In DNA form, the CDR3 reads TGTGCCAGCAGTAACCAGGGAAATGAGCAGTTCTTC. The entire variable domain, with the rest obtained from reference TRBV2 and TRBJ2-1, is as follows: EPEVTQTPSHQVTQMGQEVILRCVPISNHLYFYWYRQILGQKVEFLVSFYNNEISEKSEIFDDQFSVERPDGSNFTLKIRSTKLEDSAMYFCASSNQGNEQFFGPGTRLTVL.

The chain employs TRBV9 and TRBJ2-7, with D possibly matching TRBD2 (6 bases). V dropped 0 bases and J dropped 5 bases, with 9 bases sitting between them. The germline gives CDR1 SGDLS, CDR2 YYNGEE. This CDR3 spans 13 amino acids. CDR3 protein: CASSVAGAHEQYF. The CDR3 coding sequence is TGTGCCAGCAGCGTAGCGGGAGCCCACGAGCAGTACTTC.

This clone was seen a handful of times. V is TRBV27 and J is TRBJ2-2; 11 bases line up with TRBD2. The trim removed 7 bases at V and 8 bases at J, leaving 21 bases unmatched. The CDR3 is made up of 19 amino acids. CDR1 and CDR2 (germline): MNHEY, SMNVEV (reference sequence). The CDR3 reads CASTLTPLGLAAERGELFF. In DNA form, the CDR3 reads TGTGCCAGCACCCTAACCCCCCTGGGACTAGCGGCGGAGAGGGGGGAGCTGTTTTTT.

The chain has TRBV30 and TRBJ2-1; tentative D call: TRBD2 (6 bases). Per the germline V gene, CDR1 is GTSNPN and CDR2 is SVGIG (reference sequence). Trimming left V 3 bases short and J 3 bases short, with 9 bases between. The CDR3 covers 13 residues. CDR3 nucleotides: TGTGCCTGGAGCGGACTAAGCTACAATGAGCAGTTCTTC. Protein: CAWSGLSYNEQFF.

The chain has TRBV4-1 and TRBJ1-2; D may be TRBD1 (5 bases). The CDR3 extends over 13 amino acids. V dropped 1 base and J dropped 8 bases, with 11 bases sitting between them. CDR1 and CDR2 (germline): MGHRA, YSYEKL. The CDR3 region is CASSQGGDRGYTF. The CDR3 DNA follows: TGCGCCAGCAGCCAAGGGGGGGATCGGGGCTACACCTTC.

J is TRBJ2-1 and V is TRBV19; TRBD1 agrees at 7 bases. CDR1 and CDR2 (germline): LNHDA, SQIVND (reference sequence). The J segment lost 0 bases and the V segment lost 5 bases, leaving 4 bases of the junction unmatched. The CDR3 runs 15 residues. CDR3 DNA sequence: TGTGCCAGTAGTCACAGGGGTAGCTCCTACAATGAGCAGTTCTTC. This codes for CASSHRGSSYNEQFF.

This rearrangement joins TRBV28 to TRBJ1-1, with 7 bases aligning to TRBD1. Germline V gene sequence: CDR1 MDHEN, CDR2 SYDVKM. Trimming cost V 6 bases and J 1 base; bases outside gene matches: 5. The CDR3 sequence is 14 residues long. The CDR3 loop is CASRSGTENTEAFF. The CDR3 nucleotides read TGTGCCAGCAGGTCCGGGACAGAGAACACTGAAGCTTTCTTT.

DNA for the CDR3: TGTGCCAGCAGCTTAGACCCAGGCTATGGCTACACCTTC. Translated: CASSLDPGYGYTF. The chain uses TRBV7-3 and TRBJ1-2; D unclear. Germline V lookup: CDR1 SGHTA, CDR2 FQGTGA. V gave up 2 bases and J gave up 4 bases, with 8 bases separating them. This CDR3 is built from 13 residues.

V gene TRBV18 combines with J gene TRBJ2-7; 7 bases are a match to TRBD2. CDR3 length equals 15 residues. Germline CDR1 is KGHSH and CDR2 is LQKENI. V lost 1 base to trimming and J lost 3 bases; unmatched junction nucleotides: 6. Here the CDR3 reads CASSPQSGAFYEQYF. CDR3 nucleotides: TGTGCCAGCTCACCACAGAGCGGGGCTTTCTACGAGCAGTACTTC.

The chain joins TRBV19 to TRBJ2-5, with 9 bases fitting TRBD2. J lost 3 bases, V lost 7 bases, and 9 bases had no gene match. Germline-derived CDR1 and CDR2 are LNHDA and SQIVND (reference sequence). This CDR3 has 15 amino acids. The CDR3 spells CASNPKGLAEETQYF. The CDR3 DNA sequence: TGTGCCAGTAATCCCAAGGGACTAGCAGAAGAGACCCAGTACTTC.

V usage is TRBV2 and J usage is TRBJ2-5; D gene ambiguous. Trimming took 3 bases from V and 9 from J, leaving 11 bases between them. The length of the CDR3 is 12 residues. Germline CDR1 SNHLY, CDR2 FYNNEI. The CDR3 spells CASSDAAAPQYF. DNA for the CDR3: TGTGCCAGCAGTGACGCCGCCGCGCCCCAGTACTTC. The full variable domain, completed using reference TRBV2 and TRBJ2-5, is EPEVTQTPSHQVTQMGQEVILRCVPISNHLYFYWYRQILGQKVEFLVSFYNNEISEKSEIFDDQFSVERPDGSNFTLKIRSTKLEDSAMYFCASSDAAAPQYFGPGTRLLVL.

V usage is TRBV2 and J usage is TRBJ1-6, with a weak D call TRBD1 (6 bases). V lost 0 bases and J lost 7, with 10 bases in between. The CDR3 is made up of 15 amino acids. Germline-derived CDR1 and CDR2 are SNHLY and FYNNEI. The CDR3 region has the DNA TGTGCCAGCAGTGAAGCGCTTCAGGGGAATTCACCCCTCCACTTT. Encoded protein: CASSEALQGNSPLHF.

This chain links TRBV29-1 with TRBJ2-3; TRBD2 agrees at 7 bases. Germline-derived CDR1 and CDR2 are SQVTM and ANQGSEA. Trimming at V came to 6 bases and at J to 6 bases, leaving 12 bases not matched to a gene. CDR3 size: 14 residues. CDR3 sequence (DNA): TGCAGCGTCCCACGGGGAGGGAGTGGGGATACGCAGTATTTT. This gives the protein CSVPRGGSGDTQYF.

The rearrangement uses TRBV30 and TRBJ1-1; D is unclear. There are 16 residues in the CDR3. Trimming stripped 4 bases from V and 1 base from J, with 19 bases between. Germline CDR1 and CDR2: GTSNPN and SVGIG (reference sequence). In DNA, the CDR3 is TGTGCCTGGAAAGCCGGGATCTTTATTAGGAACACTGAAGCTTTCTTT. Its translation: CAWKAGIFIRNTEAFF.

The chain links TRBV28 to TRBJ2-4, with unresolved D. This CDR3 has 16 residues. The V and J ends lost 7 bases and 0 bases respectively, with 16 bases between them. Germline V gene data show CDR1 as MDHEN and CDR2 as SYDVKM. CDR3 sequence (DNA): TGTGCCAGCACCCCCCGGCAGGTTCTAGCCAAAAACATTCAGTACTTC. It is translated as CASTPRQVLAKNIQYF.

The gene calls are TRBV7-2 and TRBJ2-1; 9 bases are a match to TRBD2. Germline V gene lookup returns CDR1 SGHTA and CDR2 FQGNSA. V dropped 3 bases and J dropped 6; count of bases not matched to a gene: 6. This CDR3 comprises 15 residues. CDR3 protein: CASSLTGGRGNEQFF. DNA for the CDR3: TGTGCCAGCAGCTTGACGGGCGGGAGGGGCAATGAGCAGTTCTTC.